These T cell receptor beta chains were read from a single sample in a study of blood T cell repertoires in COVID-19. TCRdb keeps only in-frame clones here, not all; method: immunoSEQ multiplex PCR. Of tens of thousands of clones in the sample, around four fifths were seen once. The sample was peripheral blood. These receptors were taken from an elderly man with acute or convalescent COVID-19. Each CDR3 is given with its conserved first and last residue. Each record gives: V gene, D gene, clone size, J gene, CDR3 protein, CDR3 DNA. The D gene is left open where the match is weak. A row's size may be missing; if present it is once, few, many or a size class.

>TRBV7-9|TRBD1|-|TRBJ1-4
CASSLDGTVNEKLFF
TGTGCCAGCAGCTTAGACGGGACAGTTAATGAAAAACTGTTTTTT
>TRBV18|-|-|TRBJ2-1
CASSPTGGGNEQFF
TGTGCCAGCTCACCCACAGGGGGGGGCAATGAGCAGTTCTTC
>TRBV9|-|-|TRBJ2-1
CASSPRGNSYNEQFF
TGTGCCAGCAGCCCACGGGGGAACTCCTACAATGAGCAGTTCTTC
>TRBV30|-|once|TRBJ2-1
CAWRSLGEQFF
TGTGCCTGGAGAAGTCTAGGTGAGCAGTTCTTC
>TRBV12-3/TRBV12-4|-|-|TRBJ1-4
CASQGNSEKLFF
TGTGCCAGTCAGGGGAACAGCGAAAAACTGTTTTTT
>TRBV5-6|-|-|TRBJ1-3
CASRRGPSGNTIYF
TGTGCCAGCCGAAGGGGCCCCTCTGGAAACACCATATATTTT
>TRBV10-1|TRBD1|-|TRBJ2-7
CASSDSGQGYEQYF
TGCGCCAGCAGTGATAGCGGACAGGGCTACGAGCAGTACTTC
>TRBV5-1|TRBD1|few|TRBJ2-1
CASSSGQDIYNEQFF
TGCGCCAGCAGCTCGGGACAGGATATCTACAATGAGCAGTTCTTC
>TRBV7-9|-|few|TRBJ2-1
CASSPTGIWQFF
TGTGCCAGCAGTCCCACAGGGATATGGCAGTTCTTC
>TRBV3-1/TRBV3-2|-|-|TRBJ1-2
CASSQGLYDGYTF
TGTGCCAGCAGCCAAGGTCTATACGATGGCTACACCTTC
>TRBV5-1|-|-|TRBJ1-4
CASRPGPTNEKLFF
TGCGCCAGCAGACCAGGGCCCACTAATGAAAAACTGTTTTTT
>TRBV5-4|TRBD2|-|TRBJ2-1
CASSLAGTSGFNEQFF
TGTGCCAGCAGCTTGGCCGGGACTAGCGGGTTCAATGAGCAGTTCTTC
>TRBV7-9|-|once|TRBJ1-1
CASSLDSNTEAFF
TGTGCCAGCAGCTTGGACTCGAACACTGAAGCTTTCTTT
>TRBV2|-|few|TRBJ1-6
CASSDGRGSPLHF
TGTGCCAGCAGTGACGGCAGGGGTTCACCCCTCCACTTT
>TRBV5-1|-|-|TRBJ1-1
CASSLGQLGSEAFF
TGCGCCAGCAGCTTGGGACAGCTTGGGTCTGAAGCTTTCTTT
>TRBV7-9|-|few|TRBJ1-5
CASSLTGASQPQHF
TGTGCCAGCAGCCTGACTGGGGCGAGTCAGCCCCAGCATTTT
>TRBV27|-|once|TRBJ2-2
CASSLAGLNTGELFF
TGTGCCAGCAGTTTGGCGGGACTGAACACCGGGGAGCTGTTTTTT
>TRBV11-1|-|few|TRBJ1-4
CASSLIYGEKLFF
TGTGCCAGCAGCTTAATCTACGGTGAAAAACTGTTTTTT
>TRBV27|TRBD2|-|TRBJ2-1
CASSSGTTYNEQFF
TGTGCCAGCAGTTCCGGGACTACCTACAATGAGCAGTTCTTC
>TRBV2|-|-|TRBJ2-3
CATAGTSTDTQYF
TGTGCCACCGCAGGGACTAGCACAGATACGCAGTATTTT
>TRBV5-1|-|-|TRBJ1-3
CASSANIRGSGNTIYF
TGCGCCAGCAGCGCAAATATCAGGGGATCAGGAAACACCATATATTTT